The subject of this entry is one TCR beta chain. This sample was taken from a study of blood T cell repertoires in COVID-19. Background on the study: Researchers got acute and convalescent COVID-19 samples from the United States, Italy and Spain.

Measured with immunoSEQ multiplex PCR; TCRdb has only the in-frame clones, and not every one. The sample lists hundreds of thousands of clones; about nine tenths were seen once. Per germline, CDR1 LNHDA and CDR2 SQIVND (reference sequence). The CDR3 spans 15 residues. After removal of 0 bases from V and 7 bases from J, the junction contained 5 bases not matched to a gene. The rearrangement uses TRBV19 and TRBJ2-1, with 8 bases aligning to TRBD1. The sequence was obtained from a woman aged 18-29 years with acute or convalescent COVID-19. What was sequenced was peripheral blood. The CDR3 loop reads CASSIDRGRGNEQFF. The CDR3, as DNA: TGTGCCAGTAGTATAGACAGGGGGCGTGGGAATGAGCAGTTCTTC.